These 19 T cell receptor beta chains share one sample of origin, sequenced in a study of T cells in localized non-small cell lung cancer. The assay was immunoSEQ multiplex PCR, and TCRdb's table has in-frame clones only and misses some. The sample records about 6,100 clones, under 55% being singletons. This specimen was lung tumor tissue, taken before any cancer treatment. The source is a man aged 35-69 years with stage III lung adenocarcinoma.

By its share, this clone is medium-sized. The chain combines TRBV30 with TRBJ1-1; D is possibly TRBD1 (5 bases). Trimming pared 2 bases from V and 9 bases from J, leaving 16 bases between. CDR1 GTSNPN and CDR2 SVGIG come from the germline V gene (reference sequence). The CDR3 extends over 13 amino acids. In DNA form, the CDR3 reads TGTGCCTGGAGTTCACCACCCGGGACCCAAGCTTTCTTT. Its translation is CAWSSPPGTQAFF.

This sequence joins TRBV11-3 and TRBJ2-3, with 9 bases fitting TRBD1. CDR3 length: 18 amino acids. J gave up 2 bases and V 5 bases, and 14 bases lay outside the gene matches. In germline, CDR1 is SGHNT, CDR2 YENEEA. The CDR3 DNA is TGTGCCAGCAGCACTCCGGGACAGGGCTCCCTAATCACAGATACGCAGTATTTT. Translating it yields CASSTPGQGSLITDTQYF. The whole variable domain, remainder taken from reference TRBV11-3 and TRBJ2-3, is EAGVVQSPRYKIIEKKQPVAFWCNPISGHNTLYWYLQNLGQGPELLIRYENEEAVDDSQLPKDRFSAERLKGVDSTLKIQPAELGDSAVYLCASSTPGQGSLITDTQYFGPGTRLTVL.

This clone was seen only a few times. This sequence joins TRBV9 and TRBJ2-2, with 9 bases matching TRBD1. V was clipped by 5 bases and J by 5 bases; unmatched bases: 7. Germline CDR1 reads SGDLS; CDR2 reads YYNGEE. The CDR3 length is 15 residues. The CDR3 here is CASRGRTGETGELFF. The CDR3 nucleotides are TGTGCCAGCAGAGGCCGGACAGGGGAAACCGGGGAGCTGTTTTTT.

The sample holds one count of this clone. V usage is TRBV14 and J usage is TRBJ1-1; tentative D call: TRBD1 (5 bases). Trimming pared 2 bases from V and 3 bases from J, leaving 10 bases between. Germline CDR1 reads SGHDN; CDR2 reads FVKESK. The CDR3 has 14 amino acids. DNA for the CDR3: TGTGCCAGCAGCCAACAGCAGGGTTACACTGAAGCTTTCTTT. Translated: CASSQQQGYTEAFF.

This chain connects TRBV11-3 to TRBJ1-3; TRBD1 aligns across 9 bases. CDR1 and CDR2 (germline): SGHNT, YENEEA. With V trimmed by 5 bases and J by 0 bases, 8 bases remained unmatched. This CDR3 has 17 amino acids. CDR3 amino acids: CASSPNPTGGSGNTIYF. The CDR3 DNA reads TGTGCCAGCAGCCCAAATCCGACAGGGGGCTCTGGAAACACCATATATTTT.

The chain combines TRBV11-3 with TRBJ2-7, with 12 bases aligning to TRBD2. Germline V CDR1 and CDR2: SGHNT, YENEEA. V lost 4 bases to trimming and J lost 3 bases; unmatched junction nucleotides: 7. The CDR3 is made up of 16 amino acids. Written as DNA, the CDR3 is TGTGCCAGCAGCTCTTCCGGGACTAGCGGGCTCTACGAGCAGTACTTC. It specifies CASSSSGTSGLYEQYF.

This clone was seen only a few times. The chain is built from TRBV7-5 and TRBJ2-2; TRBD2, the table's D call, was not compared with the DNA. TRBV7-5 is a listed pseudogene. The CDR3 extends over 17 amino acids. The chain's CDR3 is CASSLGSGTGNTGELFF. Here the CDR3 DNA reads TGTGCCAGCAGCTTAGGGTCCGGGACTGGGAACACCGGGGAGCTGTTTTTT.

This chain joins TRBV6-7 and TRBJ2-5; 8 nucleotides agree with TRBD1. TRBV6-7 is sorted into the ORF group, with uncertain function. V was pared by 6 bases and J by 12 bases, with 9 bases of the junction left unmatched. This CDR3 is built from 12 residues. CDR3 region: CASRNNPGQEYF. Written as DNA, the CDR3 is TGTGCCAGCAGGAATAACCCGGGACAGGAGTACTTC.

This clone occurred a few times. This chain links TRBV19 with TRBJ2-6; no clear D gene. The CDR3 contains 16 residues. Per the germline V gene, CDR1 is LNHDA and CDR2 is SQIVND (reference sequence). V gave up 3 bases and J gave up 0 bases, with 9 bases separating them. Here the CDR3 reads CASSMDPDSGANVLTF. The CDR3 nucleotides read TGTGCCAGTAGTATGGACCCAGACTCTGGGGCCAACGTCCTGACTTTC.

This clone was counted a few times. The rearrangement links TRBV30 to TRBJ1-5, with TRBD1 matching 9 bases. In germline, CDR1 is GTSNPN, CDR2 SVGIG (reference sequence). Trimming at V came to 5 bases and at J to 5 bases, leaving 4 bases not matched to a gene. The CDR3 is 13 amino acids. For the CDR3, the DNA is TGTGCCTGGTCTACAGGGGGCGATCAGCCCCAGCATTTT. Its protein is CAWSTGGDQPQHF.

The chain couples TRBV30 to TRBJ1-2, with D possibly TRBD1 on 6 matching bases. The CDR3 runs to 13 residues. Deletions cut 3 bases from V and 2 bases from J, with 10 bases between. Germline V CDR1 and CDR2: GTSNPN, SVGIG (reference sequence). The CDR3 DNA is TGTGCCTGGAGAGGGGGACCCAACTATGGCTACACCTTC. This codes for CAWRGGPNYGYTF.

On this clone itself: Its ends do not fully match the called genes, so a read error is possible. CDR3 in DNA: TGTGCCATCAGTGGCGGCAGCTTATTCCAAGAGACCCAGTACTTC. Translating gives CAISGGSLFQETQYF. The V call is TRBV6-8, the J call TRBJ2-5, with D uncertain. Germline loops: CDR1 MNHGY, CDR2 SAAAGT. The CDR3 contains 15 residues.

This clone was counted a few times. The chain employs TRBV6-8 and TRBJ2-7; the D gene is possibly TRBD1 (6 bases). Germline V gene data show CDR1 as MNHGY and CDR2 as SAAAGT. The CDR3 covers 14 residues. Trimming stripped 4 bases from V and 6 bases from J, with 16 bases between. The CDR3 sequence is CASSSLQGWGEQYF. CDR3 sequence (DNA): TGTGCCAGCAGTTCTCTCCAGGGGTGGGGCGAGCAGTACTTC.

CDR3 sequence: CASFSDRGSYNEQFF. The CDR3 coding sequence is TGTGCCAGCTTTTCGGACAGGGGCTCCTACAATGAGCAGTTCTTC. This chain uses TRBV18 with TRBJ2-1, with 9 bases fitting TRBD1. The CDR3 is 15 residues long. Losses at the gene ends were 7 bases for V and 0 bases for J; bases not matched to a gene: 4. Germline CDR1 KGHSH, CDR2 LQKENI.

This clone was counted only a few times. The DNA for the CDR3 is TGTGCCAGCAGCCTGGGGCGGGATTCGGGAAAACTGTTTTTT. Residues: CASSLGRDSGKLFF. The V gene is TRBV6-8, the J gene TRBJ1-4; weak D call: TRBD1 (5 bases). This CDR3 is 14 amino acids long. Germline CDR1 MNHGY, CDR2 SAAAGT. Trimming left V 6 bases short and J 10 bases short, with 18 bases between.

The rearrangement joins TRBV11-3 to TRBJ2-7, with 9 nucleotides matching TRBD1. CDR1 and CDR2 from the germline V gene are SGHNT and YENEEA. V shed 5 bases and J 3 bases; nucleotides not matched to a gene: 5. The CDR3 consists of 14 residues. CDR3 protein: CASSPDRGNYEQYF. In DNA, the CDR3 is TGTGCCAGCAGCCCGGACAGGGGCAACTACGAGCAGTACTTC.

This clone was picked up a small number of times. This chain uses TRBV11-3 with TRBJ2-7; 11 bases agree with TRBD2. The CDR3 spans 16 residues. V lost 4 bases to trimming and J lost 4 bases; unmatched junction nucleotides: 9. Germline V gives CDR1 SGHNT, CDR2 YENEEA. CDR3 sequence: CASSSGTSGWVYEQYF. DNA of the CDR3: TGTGCCAGCAGCTCAGGGACTAGCGGTTGGGTTTACGAGCAGTACTTC.

The chain uses TRBV19 and TRBJ1-1; possible D gene TRBD1, 5 bases. Germline CDR1 reads LNHDA; CDR2 reads SQIVND (reference sequence). V lost 3 bases, J lost 10 bases, and 15 bases lay in between. The CDR3 loop spans 13 amino acids. DNA for the CDR3: TGTGCCAGTAGTATGGAGACCCTCGGGGGAGCTTTCTTT. Amino acids: CASSMETLGGAFF.

Judged by abundance, this clone is medium-sized. The V and J genes are TRBV9 and TRBJ2-7, with 7 bases aligning to TRBD1. Germline values: CDR1 SGDLS, CDR2 YYNGEE. The V segment lost 0 bases and the J segment 3 bases; nucleotides outside the gene matches: 3. The CDR3 length is 14 residues. CDR3 loop: CASSVGQGDYEQYF. The CDR3 DNA follows: TGTGCCAGCAGCGTAGGCCAGGGGGACTACGAGCAGTACTTC.